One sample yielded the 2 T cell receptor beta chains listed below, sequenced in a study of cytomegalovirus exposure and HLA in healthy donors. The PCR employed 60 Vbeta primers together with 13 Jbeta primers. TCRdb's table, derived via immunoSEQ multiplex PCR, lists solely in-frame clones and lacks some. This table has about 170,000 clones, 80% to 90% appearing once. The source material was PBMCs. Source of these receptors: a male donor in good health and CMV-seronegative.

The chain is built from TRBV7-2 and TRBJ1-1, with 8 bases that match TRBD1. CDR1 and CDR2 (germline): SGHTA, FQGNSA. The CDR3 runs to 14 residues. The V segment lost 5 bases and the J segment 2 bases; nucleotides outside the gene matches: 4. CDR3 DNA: TGTGCCAGCAGCCCGGACAGGGCTAACACTGAAGCTTTCTTT. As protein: CASSPDRANTEAFF. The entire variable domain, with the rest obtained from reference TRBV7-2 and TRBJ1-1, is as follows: GAGVSQSPSNKVTEKGKDVELRCDPISGHTALYWYRQSLGQGLEFLIYFQGNSAPDKSGLPSDRFSAERTGGSVSTLTIQRTQQEDSAVYLCASSPDRANTEAFFGQGTRLTVV.

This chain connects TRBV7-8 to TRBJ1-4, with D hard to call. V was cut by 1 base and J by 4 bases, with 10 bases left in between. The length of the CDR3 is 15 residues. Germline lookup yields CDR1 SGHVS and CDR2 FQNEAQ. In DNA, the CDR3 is TGTGCCAGCAGCTTAGAAGAGGGTCTTAATGAAAAACTGTTTTTT. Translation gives CASSLEEGLNEKLFF.